A single sample gave rise to the 4 T cell receptor beta chains below, sequenced in a study of OX40 agonist ivuxolimab in advanced cancers. Sequenced by immunoSEQ multiplex PCR; TCRdb stores in-frame clones only, minus some. The repertoire consists of about 83,000 clones, with about 90% occurring once and the leading ten covering roughly 0.4%. The specimen was CD4+ or CD8+ T cells sorted from blood, collected in a trial of the OX40 agonist ivuxolimab. All receptors come from an adult with an advanced solid tumor such as melanoma, head and neck, liver or kidney cancer.

V gene TRBV7-2 combines with J gene TRBJ2-7; D perhaps matches TRBD1 (6 bases). The V gene lost 5 bases and the J gene lost 7 bases, with 15 bases spanning the gap. Germline lookup yields CDR1 SGHTA and CDR2 FQGNSA. The length of the CDR3 is 13 residues. The CDR3, as DNA: TGTGCCAGCAGCCGCGGACAGCTTGAGGAGCAGTACTTC. Translated: CASSRGQLEEQYF.

The chain is built from TRBV11-3 and TRBJ2-7, with D tentatively TRBD1 (5 bases). The CDR3 is 18 amino acids. Per the germline V gene, CDR1 is SGHNT and CDR2 is YENEEA. V was shortened by 1 base and J by 5 bases, with 24 bases between the two germline ends. CDR3 residues: CASSLVSYVAGWEHEQYF. In nucleotides, the CDR3 is TGTGCCAGCAGCTTAGTTAGTTACGTGGCAGGGTGGGAACACGAGCAGTACTTC.

This clone was observed a handful of times. The rearrangement uses TRBV7-2 and TRBJ2-7, with D uncertain. CDR1 and CDR2 (germline): SGHTA, FQGNSA. Trimming shortened V by 5 bases and J by 4 bases, and 9 bases separated the two germline ends. The CDR3 consists of 12 residues. This chain's CDR3 is CASSPLSYEQYF. The CDR3, as DNA: TGTGCCAGCAGCCCCCTGAGTTACGAGCAGTACTTC. The complete variable domain, with remaining parts taken from reference TRBV7-2 and TRBJ2-7, reads GAGVSQSPSNKVTEKGKDVELRCDPISGHTALYWYRQSLGQGLEFLIYFQGNSAPDKSGLPSDRFSAERTGGSVSTLTIQRTQQEDSAVYLCASSPLSYEQYFGPGTRLTVT.

This clone was recorded only once. The chain couples TRBV5-1 to TRBJ2-2; D unresolved. There are 14 residues in the CDR3. From germline, CDR1 is SGHRS and CDR2 YFSETQ. The V and J ends lost 1 base and 6 bases respectively, with 10 bases between them. The CDR3 sequence is CASSLSEVPGELFF. As DNA, the CDR3 is TGCGCCAGCAGCTTGTCCGAGGTGCCCGGGGAGCTGTTTTTT.